This T cell receptor beta chain originates from a study of cytomegalovirus exposure and HLA in healthy donors. Study-level results: Segments of the TCR beta V type were, in most cases, productive about 87% or about 30% of the time in an earlier analysis. Donor immune exposure was known only as CMV serostatus. An analysis was carried out at a later point. It showed that HLA-associated TCR beta chains were more clonally expanded than equally common non-associated chains.

V trimming: 7 bases; J trimming: 2 bases; junction bases outside the gene matches: 7. Germline-derived CDR1 and CDR2 are SGHTA and FQGNSA. This CDR3 contains 15 residues. This clone was seen only a few times. Its target is unknown. Within the sample, other DNA sequences also encode this same CDR3. A multiplex PCR was run with 60 Vbeta primers and 13 Jbeta primers. The method was immunoSEQ multiplex PCR; TCRdb's version includes in-frame clones alone and lacks a portion of them. The sample contains about 130,000 clones, less than 75% of which appear only once. The TCR was taken from a woman in her thirties or forties in good health and CMV-seropositive. V and J are TRBV7-2 and TRBJ2-7; TRBD2 matches 11 bases. Sequences were obtained from PBMCs. CDR3 nucleotides: TGTGCCAGCATCCCGTTAGCGGGAGGGGCCTACGAGCAGTACTTC. Its translation: CASIPLAGGAYEQYF.